This T cell receptor (beta chain) is from a study of a mutant IDH1 vaccine in newly diagnosed glioma. For the study at large: Previous care, which was radiotherapy, temozolomide, or both, most often involved both.

Described time point: baseline, week 1 (first vaccination visit). Treatment given: pre-vaccination baseline after standard-of-care therapy. Germline V gene lookup returns CDR1 MDHEN and CDR2 SYDVKM. CDR3 length: 13 residues. Trimming shortened V by 4 bases and J by 7 bases, and 8 bases separated the two germline ends. A single count supports this clone. The data were produced by immunoSEQ multiplex PCR, yet TCRdb's version contains in-frame clones alone and is incomplete. Among approximately 100,000 clones listed, approximately 90% were seen once. The TCR originated in a woman in her 50s with glioma. Sequencing was performed on PBMCs, taken from a glioma patient treated with radiotherapy, temozolomide or both. This rearrangement joins TRBV28 to TRBJ1-6, with D perhaps matching TRBD1 (6 bases). CDR3: CASSWTVNSPLHF. CDR3 DNA sequence: TGTGCCAGCAGTTGGACAGTAAATTCACCCCTCCACTTT.